The clone carrying this T cell receptor (beta chain) was picked up a small number of times. What it binds is unknown. The sample originates from a study of T cells in Graves' hyperthyroidism and ophthalmopathy. Study at large: Pretreatment peripheral blood was obtained at initial diagnosis. Study conclusions and caveats: Through a model of 13 V-J features, ophthalmopathy was separated from stable hyperthyroidism.

The CDR3 is made up of 13 amino acids. The germline CDR1 and CDR2 sequences are LNHDA and SQIVND (reference sequence). Losses at the gene ends were 6 bases for V and 9 bases for J; bases not matched to a gene: 4. RNA transcripts yielded amplified TCR beta CDR3 regions. The HTBI primer set drove a first-round RT-PCR of the TCR CDR3. TCRdb re-analysed the multiplex PCR reads in MiXCR, keeping a single row per CDR3 protein. Here the sample spans around 420,000 distinct CDR3 sequences, 15% to 18% being singletons. Clinical symptoms, serum thyroxine and TRAb, thyroid ultrasound and orbital computed tomography were used for the diagnoses. This sample holds PBMCs from about 10 ml fresh peripheral blood.

Sequences were obtained from blood. This clonotype was sampled from a woman aged 18 to 35 with Graves' hyperthyroidism. The chain combines TRBV19 with TRBJ2-1; TRBD2 agrees at 11 bases. CDR3 nucleotides: TGTGCCAGTAGACTAGCGGGAGCTGGTGAGCAGTTCTTC. Translation: CASRLAGAGEQFF.